Only a few counts were recorded for the clone carrying this T cell receptor (beta chain). Its antigen is currently unknown. Reverse transcribing all isolated RNA meant expressed TCRB transcripts were sequenced. Assay used: immunoSEQ multiplex PCR; TCRdb lists only in-frame clones, some missing. The sample includes about 400,000 clones, roughly an eighth seen only once; the top ten take around 0.01%. This sample was included in a study of beta chain features in type 1 diabetes. Study-level points and caveats: In every one of the four CD4+ subsets, TCRB CDR3s were moderately but significantly shorter in Type 1 diabetes patients.

A single heparinised blood sample, averaging roughly 0.11 L, was obtained per donor. This CDR3 is 14 amino acids long. The germline gives CDR1 SGHAT, CDR2 FQNNGV. V was clipped by 1 base and J by 2 bases, with 8 bases between them. This TCR derives from a woman aged 18-29 years with type 1 diabetes. Sequencing input: naive CD4+ T cells from blood. The chain employs TRBV11-2 and TRBJ1-1; D possibly corresponds to TRBD1 (5 bases). The CDR3 is CASSLGGGNTEAFF. The CDR3 nucleotides are TGTGCCAGCAGCTTAGGGGGGGGTAACACTGAAGCTTTCTTT.